This is a list of T cell receptor beta chains from one sample in a study of blood T cell repertoires in COVID-19. Assay: immunoSEQ multiplex PCR; the TCRdb copy retains only in-frame clones and omits some. The sample holds under 300,000 clones, approximately 87% seen once. Source material: peripheral blood. All receptors come from a man between 60 and 70 years old who had recovered from COVID-19. Both conserved end residues are part of each CDR3. The order of the fields is D gene, clone size, J gene, V gene, CDR3 length, CDR3 DNA, CDR3 protein. A D gene is named only where the DNA matches it firmly. The listing skips clone size in some rows; elsewhere it reads once, few, many or a size class.

.,.,TRBJ2-6,TRBV3-1/TRBV3-2,16,TGTGCCAGCAGCCAGAAAGGGAGAAATGGGGCCAACGTCCTGACTTTC,CASSQKGRNGANVLTF
TRBD1,.,TRBJ2-2,TRBV7-3,15,TGTGCCAGCAGCATGACAGGGGGTTTCACCGGGGAGCTGTTTTTT,CASSMTGGFTGELFF
.,.,TRBJ1-1,TRBV19,16,TGTGCCAGTAGTCCACGGGCGGGACGGAAGAACACTGAAGCTTTCTTT,CASSPRAGRKNTEAFF
TRBD2,many,TRBJ2-7,TRBV29-1,14,TGCAGCTCTCAGGGAAGCGGGAGGGCCTCCGAGCAGTACTTC,CSSQGSGRASEQYF
TRBD2,.,TRBJ2-5,TRBV7-2,16,TGTGCCAGCAGCTTAATGAGCGGGGGCGATCAAGAGACCCAGTACTTC,CASSLMSGGDQETQYF
TRBD1,once,TRBJ1-6,TRBV18,15,TGTGCCAGCTCATCAGGACAGGCTTGGAATTCACCCCTCCACTTT,CASSSGQAWNSPLHF
.,.,TRBJ2-3,TRBV6-1,14,TGTGCCAGCAGTGATCAGGGTCGCACAGATACGCAGTATTTT,CASSDQGRTDTQYF
TRBD2,.,TRBJ2-3,TRBV18,18,TGTGCCAGCTCACGTGGTCTAGCGGGTATCCTTAGCACAGATACGCAGTATTTT,CASSRGLAGILSTDTQYF
TRBD1,.,TRBJ2-7,TRBV5-4,12,TGTGCCAGCAGCTCCACAGGGGTCGAGCAGTACTTC,CASSSTGVEQYF
.,.,TRBJ1-5,TRBV5-5,17,TGTGCCAGCAGCTTGGAAATGTGGGGGGGTTCCAATCAGCCCCAGCATTTT,CASSLEMWGGSNQPQHF
TRBD2,.,TRBJ2-5,TRBV20-1,14,TGCAGTGCTAGTTCCCATGGGGAGGGAGAGACCCAGTACTTC,CSASSHGEGETQYF
TRBD1,.,TRBJ1-1,TRBV29-1,14,TGCAGCGTCCCGGGACAGCCCTCAAATACTGAAGCTTTCTTT,CSVPGQPSNTEAFF
TRBD2,.,TRBJ2-5,TRBV2,16,TGTGCCAGCAGTCCGGGGACTAGCGGGTTCCAAGAGACCCAGTACTTC,CASSPGTSGFQETQYF
.,once,TRBJ1-2,TRBV2,12,TGTGCCAGCAGTGCGTCGGTGCGGGGCTACACCTTC,CASSASVRGYTF
.,.,TRBJ1-6,TRBV6-5,14,TGTGCCAGCAGGCAGGGGTTGTGGAATTCACCCCTCCACTTT,CASRQGLWNSPLHF
TRBD2,.,TRBJ2-1,TRBV5-6,14,TGTGCCATTCGGCGGGGGGCTGCCTACAATGAGCAGTTCTTC,CAIRRGAAYNEQFF
.,.,TRBJ1-4,TRBV3-1/TRBV3-2,11,TGTGCCAGCAGCCAGAATGGACTCACCACATTT,CASSQNGLTTF
.,few,TRBJ1-2,TRBV5-3,15,TGTGCCAGAAACATCCGGGACATAGCTAACTATGGCTACACCTTC,CARNIRDIANYGYTF
TRBD1,.,TRBJ2-5,TRBV6-2/TRBV6-3,15,TGTGCCAGCAGTCACCACGGGACAGGGGAAGGGACCCAGTACTTC,CASSHHGTGEGTQYF
TRBD2,.,TRBJ2-1,TRBV5-1,17,TGCGCCAGCCTCGCCGGGACTAGCGGGGGGCAATACAATGAGCAGTTCTTC,CASLAGTSGGQYNEQFF
TRBD2,.,TRBJ2-3,TRBV10-3,13,TGTGCCATCATGAGCGGGGACACAGATACGCAGTATTTT,CAIMSGDTDTQYF
TRBD1,.,TRBJ2-2,TRBV27,16,TGTGCCAGCAGACCCTCCGGGACAGTGAACACCGGGGAGCTGTTTTTT,CASRPSGTVNTGELFF
.,once,TRBJ2-2,TRBV14,17,TGTGCCAGCAGCCAAGTCGGGACAACAGGTCCCCCCGGGGAGCTGTTTTTT,CASSQVGTTGPPGELFF
.,.,TRBJ2-5,TRBV9,14,TGTGCCAGCAGCGTAGTCGAGGGTTGGGAGACCCAGTACTTC,CASSVVEGWETQYF
.,few,TRBJ1-2,TRBV7-9,15,TGTGCCAGTACCCGGGGGGCCGCTGGGGCTTATGGCTACACCTTC,CASTRGAAGAYGYTF
.,.,TRBJ1-4,TRBV3-1/TRBV3-2,16,TGTGCCAGCAGCCAAGACCCGGACCCCGGGGTCGGAAAACTGTTTTTT,CASSQDPDPGVGKLFF
TRBD1,.,TRBJ2-2,TRBV10-3,15,TGTGCCATCAGTCGGACAGGGGGCGGTAGCGGGGAGCTGTTTTTT,CAISRTGGGSGELFF
TRBD2,.,TRBJ2-7,TRBV2,15,TGTGCCAGCAGTGTCAGCGGGGGTGGATCCTACGAGCAGTACTTC,CASSVSGGGSYEQYF
TRBD1,.,TRBJ2-7,TRBV5-1,16,TGCGCCAGCAGCTTGGTAGGGGGCGGAATGTCCTACGAGCAGTACTTC,CASSLVGGGMSYEQYF
TRBD1,once,TRBJ1-6,TRBV7-9,15,TGTGCCAGCAGCGAGCAGACAGGGAAATTTTCACCCCTCCACTTT,CASSEQTGKFSPLHF
TRBD2,.,TRBJ2-1,TRBV18,15,TGTGCCAGCTCACCCCTAGCGGGTTCCTACAATGAGCAGTTCTTC,CASSPLAGSYNEQFF
TRBD2,.,TRBJ2-1,TRBV2,15,TGTGCCAGCAGTGAAGACCTAGCGGGAGTCGATGAGCAGTTCTTC,CASSEDLAGVDEQFF
.,.,TRBJ2-3,TRBV28,16,TGTGCCAGCAGTTTGGCCGCGACAATTGACACAGATACGCAGTATTTT,CASSLAATIDTDTQYF
.,.,TRBJ1-1,TRBV6-5,12,TGTGCCAGTAGGGTGAGCGGCACTGAAGCTTTCTTT,CASRVSGTEAFF
.,.,TRBJ2-3,TRBV30,13,TGTGCCTGGAGCGCCTGGGGGGTAGATACGCAGTATTTT,CAWSAWGVDTQYF
TRBD1,.,TRBJ1-2,TRBV15,13,TGTGCCACCAGCAGGGACAGGAACTATGGCTACACCTTC,CATSRDRNYGYTF
TRBD1,.,TRBJ1-5,TRBV6-6,14,TGTGCCAGTACCGGACAGGGACGAAATCAGCCCCAGCATTTT,CASTGQGRNQPQHF
.,.,TRBJ1-2,TRBV6-5,14,TGTGCCAGCAGTTACGGGGGAGGGAACTATGGCTACACCTTC,CASSYGGGNYGYTF
.,once,TRBJ1-2,TRBV5-1,15,TGCGCCAGCAGCCTCACCCCGGACAGCAACTATGGCTACACCTTC,CASSLTPDSNYGYTF
.,.,TRBJ1-1,TRBV18,13,TGTGCCAGCTCACCAAACAGGGTCACTGAAGCTTTCTTT,CASSPNRVTEAFF
TRBD2,.,TRBJ2-2,TRBV3-1/TRBV3-2,18,TGTGCCAGCAGCCAGACCACTAGCGGGGGGGCCCGGACCGGGGAGCTGTTTTTT,CASSQTTSGGARTGELFF